This T cell receptor beta chain was captured in a study of T-cell reconstitution after alpha-beta-depleted transplantation in children. V was pared by 4 bases and J by 3 bases, with 20 bases of the junction left unmatched. Looked up from germline, CDR1 is SGHRS and CDR2 is YFSETQ. There are 19 residues in the CDR3. This clonotype occurred a few times. Preparation of the TCRbeta library used unique molecular identifiers. TCRdb used MiXCR to reprocess the PCR reads, holding one entry per CDR3 protein. This sample has 500,000 to 650,000 distinct CDR3 sequences, with under 15% found just once. This receptor was obtained from a male patient younger than 18 who had a stem cell transplant for acute myeloid leukemia, so the T cells may come from the graft donor. Material: PBMCs, mostly from graft donor cells, obtained 360 days after TCRalphabeta/CD19-depleted stem cell transplant. The chain employs TRBV5-1 and TRBJ2-7, with 9 bases that match TRBD2. CDR3 sequence: CASSLTTGTSQIQYYEQYF. The CDR3 DNA reads TGCGCCAGCAGCCTTACCACCGGGACTAGCCAGATACAATACTACGAGCAGTACTTC.